This passage covers 10 T cell receptor beta chains from one sample sequenced in a study of breast tumors, draining lymph nodes, adjacent tissues (dated by TCRdb to 2016 to 2017). To prepare the library, multiplex PCR was applied. Sequencing instrument: Illumina HiSeq 2000. TCRdb handled the public reads itself, with Q25 trimming in fastp and clone calling in MiXCR, and kept productive beta chains. Identical CDR3 proteins give one entry, which carries the most common genes and DNA. Across this sample there are about 100,000 distinct CDR3 sequences, with less than 25% seen only once. Roughly 1.3% of the sample belongs to the ten largest clones. The lymph node samples were taken from the axillary draining lymph nodes of breast cancer patients. Specimen: axillary lymph node tissue. The receptors stem from a female donor with breast cancer. Some clones in this sample may be carry-over from other donors' samples.

CDR3 region: CASSSQAGAGGQPQHF. CDR3 DNA sequence: TGTGCCAGCAGTTCCCAGGCCGGAGCAGGGGGTCAGCCCCAGCATTTT. This sequence joins TRBV28 and TRBJ1-5, with 7 positions matching TRBD1. Trimming at V came to 4 bases and at J to 6 bases, leaving 12 bases not matched to a gene. The CDR3 consists of 16 residues. Germline CDR1 reads MDHEN; CDR2 reads SYDVKM. The whole variable domain, remainder taken from reference TRBV28 and TRBJ1-5, is DVKVTQSSRYLVKRTGEKVFLECVQDMDHENMFWYRQDPGLGLRLIYFSYDVKMKEKGDIPEGYSVSREKKERFSLILESASTNQTSMYLCASSSQAGAGGQPQHFGDGTRLSIL.

This rearrangement joins TRBV5-4 to TRBJ2-5; D gene ambiguous. Per the germline V gene, CDR1 is SGHNT and CDR2 is YYREEE (reference sequence). With 4 bases removed from V and 1 base from J, the gap between germline ends came to 8 bases. This CDR3 contains 13 residues. The CDR3 is CASSLDAQETQYF. In DNA form, the CDR3 reads TGTGCCAGCAGCCTGGACGCCCAAGAGACCCAGTACTTC.

This chain uses TRBV29-1 with TRBJ2-5, with a tentative D call TRBD2 (7 bases). The germline V gene encodes CDR1 SQVTM and CDR2 ANQGSEA. Trimming removed 4 bases at V and 5 bases at J, with 17 bases between. This CDR3 has 14 residues. CDR3: CSVGGGGVGETQYF. The DNA of the CDR3 is TGCAGCGTTGGAGGCGGGGGCGTCGGGGAGACCCAGTACTTC. Using reference TRBV29-1 and TRBJ2-5 for the parts outside the CDR3, the full variable domain is SAVISQKPSRDICQRGTSLTIQCQVDSQVTMMFWYRQQPGQSLTLIATANQGSEATYESGFVIDKFPISRPNLTFSTLTVSNMSPEDSSIYLCSVGGGGVGETQYFGPGTRLLVL.

In this sample, this clonotype turned up many times. The DNA for the CDR3 is TGTGCCAGCAGCAGACCCTCGGGACAGGGTGTTTCACCCCTCCACTTT. Encoded protein: CASSRPSGQGVSPLHF. The chain uses TRBV7-2 and TRBJ1-6, with 9 bases identical to TRBD1. This CDR3 spans 16 amino acids. The germline V gene has CDR1 SGHTA and CDR2 FQGNSA. J was trimmed by 9 bases and V by 5 bases; bases with no gene match: 11.

In its sample, this clonotype was seen many times. This chain uses TRBV11-2 with TRBJ2-7, with TRBD1 as a possible D gene (6 bases). Germline V gene lookup returns CDR1 SGHAT and CDR2 FQNNGV. Trimming left V 0 bases short and J 5 bases short, with 8 bases between. The CDR3 contains 13 residues. The DNA of the CDR3 is TGTGCCAGCAGCTTAGATAGACAGGACGAGCAGTACTTC. Protein sequence: CASSLDRQDEQYF.

A word on this clonotype: It may be a read error: a sequence one base away is much more abundant. The chain joins TRBV30 to TRBJ2-1, with D possibly called TRBD1 or TRBD2 (6 bases each). This CDR3 is 13 amino acids long. Per the germline V gene, CDR1 is GTSNPN and CDR2 is SVGIG (reference sequence). The CDR3 DNA is TGTGCCTGGAACAACAAGGGGGGCGAGGAGCAGCTCTTC. Protein product: CAWNNKGGEEQLF.

This clonotype showed up just once. The V and J genes are TRBV20-1 and TRBJ1-1, with 7 bases fitting TRBD1. Germline trimming cut 6 bases from V and 7 bases from J; bases unmatched to any gene: 11. CDR1 and CDR2 (germline): DFQATT, SNEGSKA (reference sequence). The CDR3 spans 13 residues. This CDR3 reads CSAQGGAYIEAFF. The CDR3 DNA sequence: TGCAGTGCCCAGGGGGGAGCTTATATTGAAGCTTTCTTT.

This clonotype was picked up many times. The rearrangement links TRBV3-1 to TRBJ2-7; tentatively, D is TRBD1 (6 bases). The germline V gene encodes CDR1 LGHDT and CDR2 YNNKEL (reference sequence). V was cut by 4 bases and J by 0 bases, with 10 bases left in between. CDR3 length: 14 residues. The CDR3 DNA is TGTGCCAGCAGCCTCCAGGGGAGCTCCTACGAGCAGTACTTC. This translates into CASSLQGSSYEQYF.

Comments on this clonotype: A much larger clone lies a single base off, so this may be a read error. The limits of the CDR3 on the DNA are not certain, so only TCRdb's listed CDR3 is given. The rearrangement links TRBV4-1 to TRBJ1-3; the table's D call, TRBD1, has no DNA check behind it. The CDR3 totals 16 residues, both ends included. Germline CDR1 reads MGHRA; CDR2 reads YSYEKL. CDR3 in amino acids: CASSQRDVGTGNTVYF.

Note on this clonotype: A much larger clone is a single base away; this may be a read error. The genes are TRBV5-8 and TRBJ2-1; TRBD2 aligns across 7 bases. CDR1 SGHTS and CDR2 YDEGEE come from the germline V gene. The CDR3 length is 15 residues. Unmatched junction bases numbered 11, after V lost 5 bases and J lost 6 bases. CDR3 DNA sequence: TGTGCCAGCAGTTATCACCCGGGGGGAACCAATGAGCAGTTCTTC. Translating gives CASSYHPGGTNEQFF.